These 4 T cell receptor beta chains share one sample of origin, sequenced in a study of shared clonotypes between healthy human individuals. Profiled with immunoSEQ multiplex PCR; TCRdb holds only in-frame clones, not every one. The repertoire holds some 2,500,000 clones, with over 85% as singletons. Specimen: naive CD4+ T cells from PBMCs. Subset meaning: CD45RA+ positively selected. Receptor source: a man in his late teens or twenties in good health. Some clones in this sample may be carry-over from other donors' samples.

The CDR3 nucleotides are TGTGCCAGCAGTTACCGCGACGGATCCGGCTCCTACGAGCAGTACTTC. It encodes CASSYRDGSGSYEQYF. The rearrangement links TRBV6-5 to TRBJ2-7; the D is unclear. CDR1 and CDR2 from the germline V gene are MNHEY and SVGAGI. The CDR3 is 16 residues long. Trimming left V 2 bases short and J 0 bases short, with 14 bases between.

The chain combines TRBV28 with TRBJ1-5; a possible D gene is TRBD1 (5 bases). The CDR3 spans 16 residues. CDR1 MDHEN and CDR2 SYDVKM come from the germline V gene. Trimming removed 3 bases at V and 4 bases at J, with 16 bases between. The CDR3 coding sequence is TGTGCCAGCAGTTTCTGGGCCACAGGTAGGAATCAGCCCCAGCATTTT. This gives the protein CASSFWATGRNQPQHF.

For the CDR3, the DNA is TGTGCCAGCAGAAGACAGGGGTACGGGAGGAACACCGGGGAGCTGTTTTTT. Amino acids: CASRRQGYGRNTGELFF. This chain links TRBV2 with TRBJ2-2; 8 positions match TRBD1. The CDR3 is made up of 17 amino acids. V shed 6 bases and J 1 base; nucleotides not matched to a gene: 10. The germline CDR1 and CDR2 sequences are SNHLY and FYNNEI.

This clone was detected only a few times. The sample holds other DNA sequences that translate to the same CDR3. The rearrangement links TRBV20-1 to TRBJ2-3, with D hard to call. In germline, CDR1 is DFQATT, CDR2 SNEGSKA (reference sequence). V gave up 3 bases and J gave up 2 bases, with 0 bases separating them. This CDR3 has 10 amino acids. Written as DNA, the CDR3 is TGCAGTGCTAGCACAGATACGCAGTATTTT. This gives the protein CSASTDTQYF.